The rows below give T cell receptor beta chains drawn from one sample of a study of shared T cell receptors in the human thymus. Generated by immunoSEQ multiplex PCR, the TCRdb table keeps only in-frame clones and is missing some. This table has about 380,000 clones, approximately 95% appearing once. Input material: thymocytes. These receptors were obtained from a human donor. Both conserved end residues are part of each CDR3. D genes are given only for firm matches. For some rows the clone size is stated as once, few or many, or as a class when expanded; others skip it.

cdr3_length: 16
d_call: .
v_call: TRBV11-2
j_call: TRBJ1-2
clone_size: .
cdr3_aa: CASSGPGLEKLYGYTF
cdr3_nt: TGTGCCAGCAGCGGACCGGGACTGGAAAAATTATATGGCTACACCTTC

cdr3_length: 15
d_call: .
v_call: TRBV6-1
j_call: TRBJ1-4
clone_size: .
cdr3_aa: CASSEVGMIFEKLFF
cdr3_nt: TGTGCCAGCAGTGAAGTGGGGATGATTTTTGAAAAACTGTTTTTT

cdr3_length: 18
d_call: TRBD1
v_call: TRBV5-8
j_call: TRBJ1-5
clone_size: .
cdr3_aa: CASSLPTGRSYSNQPQHF
cdr3_nt: TGTGCCAGCAGCTTGCCGACAGGGCGCTCTTATAGCAATCAGCCCCAGCATTTT

cdr3_length: 14
d_call: .
v_call: TRBV27
j_call: TRBJ2-7
clone_size: .
cdr3_aa: CASTKGQGTYEQYF
cdr3_nt: TGTGCCAGCACCAAAGGTCAGGGGACCTACGAGCAGTACTTC

cdr3_length: 18
d_call: .
v_call: TRBV30
j_call: TRBJ2-1
clone_size: .
cdr3_aa: CAWIGRLAEGVGYNEQFF
cdr3_nt: TGTGCCTGGATCGGTAGGCTAGCGGAGGGGGTAGGGTACAATGAGCAGTTCTTC

cdr3_length: 17
d_call: .
v_call: TRBV27
j_call: TRBJ2-7
clone_size: .
cdr3_aa: CASSLSTPPSTVYEQYF
cdr3_nt: TGTGCCAGCAGTTTATCGACCCCACCTTCGACGGTCTACGAGCAGTACTTC

cdr3_length: 15
d_call: TRBD1
v_call: TRBV2
j_call: TRBJ1-1
clone_size: .
cdr3_aa: CASSNGQGAFTEAFF
cdr3_nt: TGTGCCAGCAGTAATGGACAGGGGGCTTTCACTGAAGCTTTCTTT

cdr3_length: 11
d_call: .
v_call: TRBV6-1
j_call: TRBJ1-2
clone_size: .
cdr3_aa: CATHTWDGYTF
cdr3_nt: TGTGCCACCCATACATGGGATGGCTACACCTTC

cdr3_length: 15
d_call: .
v_call: TRBV5-1
j_call: TRBJ2-1
clone_size: .
cdr3_aa: CASSCPSDSYNEQFF
cdr3_nt: TGCGCCAGCAGCTGCCCTAGCGACTCCTACAATGAGCAGTTCTTC

cdr3_length: 15
d_call: .
v_call: TRBV4-3
j_call: TRBJ2-2
clone_size: .
cdr3_aa: CASSQGGVGTGELFF
cdr3_nt: TGCGCCAGCAGCCAAGGAGGCGTCGGCACCGGGGAGCTGTTTTTT

cdr3_length: 15
d_call: .
v_call: TRBV4-2
j_call: TRBJ1-1
clone_size: .
cdr3_aa: CASSQDGTFNTEAFF
cdr3_nt: TGTGCCAGCAGCCAGGACGGGACATTTAACACTGAAGCTTTCTTT

cdr3_length: 13
d_call: TRBD1
v_call: TRBV27
j_call: TRBJ2-7
clone_size: .
cdr3_aa: CASRGDRSYEQYF
cdr3_nt: TGTGCCAGCAGGGGGGACAGATCCTACGAGCAGTACTTC

cdr3_length: 15
d_call: TRBD2
v_call: TRBV4-2
j_call: TRBJ2-2
clone_size: .
cdr3_aa: CASSQTGGQSGELFF
cdr3_nt: TGTGCCAGCAGCCAAACGGGAGGGCAATCCGGGGAGCTGTTTTTT

cdr3_length: 15
d_call: .
v_call: TRBV10-3
j_call: TRBJ2-1
clone_size: .
cdr3_aa: CAISDSGQKHNEQFF
cdr3_nt: TGTGCCATCAGTGACTCGGGACAAAAACACAATGAGCAGTTCTTC

cdr3_length: 16
d_call: .
v_call: TRBV5-1
j_call: TRBJ2-4
clone_size: .
cdr3_aa: CASSLAPGGVGNIQYF
cdr3_nt: TGCGCCAGCAGCTTGGCCCCCGGGGGAGTAGGAAACATTCAGTACTTC

cdr3_length: 15
d_call: TRBD2
v_call: TRBV18
j_call: TRBJ2-1
clone_size: .
cdr3_aa: CASSPRTSPLNEQFF
cdr3_nt: TGTGCCAGCTCACCACGGACTAGTCCACTCAATGAGCAGTTCTTC

cdr3_length: 16
d_call: .
v_call: TRBV7-6
j_call: TRBJ2-1
clone_size: once
cdr3_aa: CASSPRGDSSYNEQFF
cdr3_nt: TGTGCCAGCAGCCCCCGAGGCGATAGCTCCTACAATGAGCAGTTCTTC

cdr3_length: 15
d_call: .
v_call: TRBV5-1
j_call: TRBJ2-7
clone_size: .
cdr3_aa: CASSLSAGSSYEQYF
cdr3_nt: TGCGCCAGCAGCTTGTCGGCAGGGAGCTCCTACGAGCAGTACTTC

cdr3_length: 18
d_call: TRBD1
v_call: TRBV7-3
j_call: TRBJ2-6
clone_size: .
cdr3_aa: CASSLPRQGAAGANVLTF
cdr3_nt: TGTGCCAGCAGCTTACCCAGACAGGGGGCAGCTGGGGCCAACGTCCTGACTTTC

cdr3_length: 11
d_call: .
v_call: TRBV20-1
j_call: TRBJ2-7
clone_size: .
cdr3_aa: CSASRGNEQYF
cdr3_nt: TGCAGTGCTAGTCGCGGGAACGAGCAGTACTTC

cdr3_length: 16
d_call: .
v_call: TRBV6-6
j_call: TRBJ2-1
clone_size: .
cdr3_aa: CASSYRPSGRYNEQFF
cdr3_nt: TGTGCCAGCAGTTACCGACCGAGCGGGCGCTACAATGAGCAGTTCTTC

cdr3_length: 14
d_call: .
v_call: TRBV7-9
j_call: TRBJ2-1
clone_size: .
cdr3_aa: CASSLDPAPNEQFF
cdr3_nt: TGTGCCAGCAGCTTAGATCCCGCCCCCAATGAGCAGTTCTTC

cdr3_length: 17
d_call: TRBD1
v_call: TRBV5-1
j_call: TRBJ2-4
clone_size: .
cdr3_aa: CASSLRSGGLAKNIQYF
cdr3_nt: TGCGCCAGCAGCTTGAGGTCAGGGGGTTTGGCCAAAAACATTCAGTACTTC

cdr3_length: 13
d_call: .
v_call: TRBV29-1
j_call: TRBJ2-5
clone_size: .
cdr3_aa: CSVDGRGGETQYF
cdr3_nt: TGCAGCGTTGATGGTCGCGGAGGAGAGACCCAGTACTTC

cdr3_length: 15
d_call: .
v_call: TRBV7-9
j_call: TRBJ2-7
clone_size: once
cdr3_aa: CASSRSQGSSYEQYF
cdr3_nt: TGTGCCAGCAGCCGATCCCAAGGGAGCAGCTACGAGCAGTACTTC

cdr3_length: 14
d_call: .
v_call: TRBV27
j_call: TRBJ1-2
clone_size: .
cdr3_aa: CASSPWGGTSGYTF
cdr3_nt: TGTGCCAGCAGTCCCTGGGGCGGCACAAGTGGCTACACCTTC

cdr3_length: 15
d_call: .
v_call: TRBV2
j_call: TRBJ2-1
clone_size: .
cdr3_aa: CATAMMKRAYNEQFF
cdr3_nt: TGTGCCACGGCCATGATGAAGAGAGCCTACAATGAGCAGTTCTTC

cdr3_length: 16
d_call: TRBD2
v_call: TRBV27
j_call: TRBJ2-5
clone_size: .
cdr3_aa: CASSWGGKGWRETQYF
cdr3_nt: TGTGCCAGCAGTTGGGGGGGAAAGGGATGGCGAGAGACCCAGTACTTC

cdr3_length: 17
d_call: .
v_call: TRBV30
j_call: TRBJ2-7
clone_size: .
cdr3_aa: CAWASTSDSWPSYEQYF
cdr3_nt: TGTGCCTGGGCGTCGACTTCGGACAGCTGGCCCTCCTACGAGCAGTACTTC

cdr3_length: 12
d_call: .
v_call: TRBV5-6
j_call: TRBJ2-5
clone_size: .
cdr3_aa: CASSRSQETQYF
cdr3_nt: TGTGCCAGCAGCCGTTCCCAAGAGACCCAGTACTTC

cdr3_length: 15
d_call: .
v_call: TRBV19
j_call: TRBJ1-5
clone_size: .
cdr3_aa: CASSPAGPTLRPQHF
cdr3_nt: TGTGCCAGTAGCCCCGCCGGTCCTACTTTGCGGCCCCAGCATTTT

cdr3_length: 14
d_call: .
v_call: TRBV6-1
j_call: TRBJ2-7
clone_size: .
cdr3_aa: CASRALSYSYEQYF
cdr3_nt: TGTGCCAGCAGGGCCCTTAGTTACTCCTACGAGCAGTACTTC

cdr3_length: 17
d_call: TRBD1
v_call: TRBV4-1
j_call: TRBJ2-3
clone_size: .
cdr3_aa: CASSQDMGTGGTDTQYF
cdr3_nt: TGCGCCAGCAGCCAAGATATGGGGACAGGGGGCACAGATACGCAGTATTTT

cdr3_length: 17
d_call: .
v_call: TRBV5-1
j_call: TRBJ1-4
clone_size: .
cdr3_aa: CASSSTGGRREGEKLFF
cdr3_nt: TGCGCCAGCAGTTCCACCGGTGGACGCCGGGAGGGTGAAAAACTGTTTTTT

cdr3_length: 15
d_call: TRBD1
v_call: TRBV5-1
j_call: TRBJ2-7
clone_size: .
cdr3_aa: CASSIRDRSDYEQYF
cdr3_nt: TGCGCCAGCAGCATCCGGGACAGGAGTGATTACGAGCAGTACTTC

cdr3_length: 16
d_call: .
v_call: TRBV5-1
j_call: TRBJ1-2
clone_size: .
cdr3_aa: CASSFESEGSGYGYTF
cdr3_nt: TGCGCCAGCAGCTTTGAGTCAGAGGGAAGTGGCTATGGCTACACCTTC

cdr3_length: 13
d_call: .
v_call: TRBV6-5
j_call: TRBJ2-1
clone_size: .
cdr3_aa: CASSYALGGEQFF
cdr3_nt: TGTGCCAGCAGTTACGCACTAGGCGGTGAGCAGTTCTTC

cdr3_length: 17
d_call: TRBD2
v_call: TRBV4-3
j_call: TRBJ2-3
clone_size: .
cdr3_aa: CASSQDPGTSVSDTQYF
cdr3_nt: TGCGCCAGCAGCCAAGATCCCGGGACTAGCGTTTCAGATACGCAGTATTTT

cdr3_length: 18
d_call: TRBD2
v_call: TRBV7-8
j_call: TRBJ2-7
clone_size: .
cdr3_aa: CASSLRSPSGGPKDEQYF
cdr3_nt: TGTGCCAGCAGCTTAAGATCCCCCTCGGGAGGGCCCAAGGACGAGCAGTACTTC

cdr3_length: 16
d_call: TRBD1
v_call: TRBV7-9
j_call: TRBJ1-2
clone_size: .
cdr3_aa: CASSHGQGTGIPSYTF
cdr3_nt: TGTGCCAGCAGCCACGGACAGGGGACAGGCATACCGTCCTACACCTTC

cdr3_length: 16
d_call: .
v_call: TRBV2
j_call: TRBJ2-3
clone_size: .
cdr3_aa: CASSEAAHRLIDTQYF
cdr3_nt: TGTGCCAGCAGTGAAGCGGCACATCGGCTAATCGATACGCAGTATTTT

cdr3_length: 15
d_call: .
v_call: TRBV27
j_call: TRBJ2-1
clone_size: .
cdr3_aa: CASRPIRPAYNEQFF
cdr3_nt: TGTGCCAGCAGGCCAATTAGGCCAGCGTACAATGAGCAGTTCTTC

cdr3_length: 16
d_call: TRBD1
v_call: TRBV10-1
j_call: TRBJ2-1
clone_size: .
cdr3_aa: CASSELDRGLSNEQFF
cdr3_nt: TGCGCCAGCAGTGAGCTCGACAGGGGGCTGAGTAATGAGCAGTTCTTC

cdr3_length: 14
d_call: TRBD2
v_call: TRBV10-3
j_call: TRBJ2-7
clone_size: .
cdr3_aa: CAISGISSGREQYF
cdr3_nt: TGTGCCATCAGTGGGATTTCTAGCGGGAGGGAGCAGTACTTC

cdr3_length: 15
d_call: .
v_call: TRBV4-2
j_call: TRBJ2-1
clone_size: .
cdr3_aa: CASSQFERAYNEQFF
cdr3_nt: TGTGCCAGCAGCCAGTTCGAGCGGGCCTACAATGAGCAGTTCTTC

cdr3_length: 14
d_call: TRBD1
v_call: TRBV7-6
j_call: TRBJ2-7
clone_size: .
cdr3_aa: CASSLRRGYYEQYF
cdr3_nt: TGTGCCAGCAGCTTACGCAGGGGGTACTACGAGCAGTACTTC

cdr3_length: 16
d_call: TRBD1
v_call: TRBV27
j_call: TRBJ1-2
clone_size: .
cdr3_aa: CASSRNRTGGNYGYTF
cdr3_nt: TGTGCCAGCAGTCGTAATCGGACAGGGGGCAACTATGGCTACACCTTC

cdr3_length: 14
d_call: .
v_call: TRBV27
j_call: TRBJ2-5
clone_size: .
cdr3_aa: CASSPTTYQETQYF
cdr3_nt: TGTGCCAGCAGCCCTACAACGTACCAAGAGACCCAGTACTTC